The source of this T cell receptor (beta chain) is a study of blood T cells in healthy people across ages. Looking at the study overall: Using template switching, researchers captured about one barcoded beta molecule for each two T cells. Overall study results and limits: Both higher diversity and more naive CD4+ cells marked long-lived donors when set against aged donors.

Isolating PBMCs gave at least 6 million of these cells per sample. About this clonotype: Its antigen is currently unknown.

Germline CDR1 reads LNHNV; CDR2 reads YYDKDF (reference sequence). The V gene lost 2 bases and the J gene lost 3 bases, with 5 bases spanning the gap. This CDR3 contains 12 residues. Through a sample-barcoded 5' primer and a J-beta primer mix, a second PCR was run for roughly 7 to 12 cycles. Each CDR3 protein gets one entry after TCRdb re-called the 5' RACE reads with MiXCR. The data show about 900,000 distinct CDR3 sequences, roughly 52% seen once. The sequencing input was blood. This receptor was taken from a man aged 25-40 years in good health. V gene TRBV15 combines with J gene TRBJ2-7; no clear D gene. The CDR3 region is CATSRRNYEQYF. Here the CDR3 DNA reads TGTGCCACCAGCAGAAGGAACTACGAGCAGTACTTC.